This T cell receptor (beta chain) derives from a study of T cell repertoires in cytomegalovirus infection. Study-level information: Public TCR beta signatures provided an indication of both CMV infection and a matching HLA type.

CDR1 and CDR2 (germline): MNHNS, SASEGT. The CDR3 spans 15 residues. The ends were cut back, 4 bases at V and 1 base at J, with 11 bases in the middle. Using its own MiXCR run on the reads, TCRdb lists one record per CDR3 protein. The sample has 650,000 to 900,000 distinct CDR3 sequences, just under 30% seen once. This clonotype came up a few times. No antigen is known for it. The specimen comprised cultured CD8+ T cells from PBMCs, sampled from culture after CMV antigen stimulation. This TCR was recovered from a human donor in good health (CMV status not recorded). Some clones in this sample may be carry-over from other donors' samples. The genes are TRBV6-1 and TRBJ1-3, with D unclear. The CDR3 coding sequence is TGTGCCAGCAGTGTGGTCCAGTCTTCTGGAAACACCATATATTTT. Its protein product is CASSVVQSSGNTIYF.